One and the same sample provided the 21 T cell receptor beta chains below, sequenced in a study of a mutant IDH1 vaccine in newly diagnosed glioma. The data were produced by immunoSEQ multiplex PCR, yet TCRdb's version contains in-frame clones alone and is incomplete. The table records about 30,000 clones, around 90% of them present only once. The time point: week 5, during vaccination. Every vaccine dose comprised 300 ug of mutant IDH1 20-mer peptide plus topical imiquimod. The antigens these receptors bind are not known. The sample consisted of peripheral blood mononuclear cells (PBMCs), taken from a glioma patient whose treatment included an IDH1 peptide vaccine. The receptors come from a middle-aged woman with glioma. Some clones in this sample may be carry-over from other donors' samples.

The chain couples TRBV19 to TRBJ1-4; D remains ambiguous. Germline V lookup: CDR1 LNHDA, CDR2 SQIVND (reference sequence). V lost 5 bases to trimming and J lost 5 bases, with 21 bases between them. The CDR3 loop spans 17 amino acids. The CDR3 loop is CASSPQDIREGNEKLFF. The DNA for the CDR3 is TGTGCCAGTAGTCCCCAAGACATCCGGGAAGGGAATGAAAAACTGTTTTTT.

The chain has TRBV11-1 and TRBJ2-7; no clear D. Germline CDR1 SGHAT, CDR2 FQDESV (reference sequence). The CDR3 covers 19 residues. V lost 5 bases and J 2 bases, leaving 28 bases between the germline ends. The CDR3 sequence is CASSPTPSKDIMNTYEQYF. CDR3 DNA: TGTGCCAGCAGCCCCACCCCCTCAAAAGACATCATGAATACCTACGAGCAGTACTTC. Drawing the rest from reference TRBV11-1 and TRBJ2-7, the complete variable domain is EAEVAQSPRYKITEKSQAVAFWCDPISGHATLYWYRQILGQGPELLVQFQDESVVDDSQLPKDRFSAERLKGVDSTLKIQPAELGDSAMYLCASSPTPSKDIMNTYEQYFGPGTRLTVT.

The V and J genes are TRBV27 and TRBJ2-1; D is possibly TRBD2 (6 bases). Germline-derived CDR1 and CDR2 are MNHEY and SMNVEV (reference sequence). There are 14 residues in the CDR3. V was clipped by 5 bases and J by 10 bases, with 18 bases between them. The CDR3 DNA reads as TGTGCCAGCAGTCCCCGGGGGTCCTTCGGAGAGCAGTTCTTC. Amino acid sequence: CASSPRGSFGEQFF.

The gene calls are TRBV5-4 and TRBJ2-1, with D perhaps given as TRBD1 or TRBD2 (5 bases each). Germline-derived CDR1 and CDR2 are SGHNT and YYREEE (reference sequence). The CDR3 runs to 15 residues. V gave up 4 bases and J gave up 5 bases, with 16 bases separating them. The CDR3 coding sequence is TGTGCCAGCAGCCCGGGACCAACCTCGGACAATGAGCAGTTCTTC. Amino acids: CASSPGPTSDNEQFF.

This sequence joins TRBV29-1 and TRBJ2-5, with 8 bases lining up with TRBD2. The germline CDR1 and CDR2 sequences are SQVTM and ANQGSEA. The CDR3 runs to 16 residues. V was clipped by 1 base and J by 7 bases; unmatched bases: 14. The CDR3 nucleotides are TGCAGCGTTGAAGTATCGGGACTAGGAACCCCCCCGACCCAGTACTTC. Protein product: CSVEVSGLGTPPTQYF.

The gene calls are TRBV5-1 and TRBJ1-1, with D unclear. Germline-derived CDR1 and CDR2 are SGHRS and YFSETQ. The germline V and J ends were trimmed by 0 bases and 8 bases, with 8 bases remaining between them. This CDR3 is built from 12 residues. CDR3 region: CASSLGAGEAFF. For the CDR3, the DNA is TGCGCCAGCAGCTTGGGGGCCGGGGAAGCTTTCTTT.

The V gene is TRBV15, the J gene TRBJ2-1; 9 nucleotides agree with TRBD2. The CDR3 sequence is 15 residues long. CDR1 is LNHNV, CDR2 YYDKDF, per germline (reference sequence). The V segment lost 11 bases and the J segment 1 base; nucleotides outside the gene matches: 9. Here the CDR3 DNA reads TGTGCCGCGGGTCTAGCGGGATGGTCCTACAATGAGCAGTTCTTC. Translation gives CAAGLAGWSYNEQFF.

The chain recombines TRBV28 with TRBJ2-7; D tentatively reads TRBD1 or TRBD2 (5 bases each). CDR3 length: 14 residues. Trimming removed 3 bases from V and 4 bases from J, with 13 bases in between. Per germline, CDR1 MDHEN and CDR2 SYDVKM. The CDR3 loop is CASSLRGASYEQYF. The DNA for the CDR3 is TGTGCCAGCAGTTTGAGAGGGGCGTCGTACGAGCAGTACTTC.

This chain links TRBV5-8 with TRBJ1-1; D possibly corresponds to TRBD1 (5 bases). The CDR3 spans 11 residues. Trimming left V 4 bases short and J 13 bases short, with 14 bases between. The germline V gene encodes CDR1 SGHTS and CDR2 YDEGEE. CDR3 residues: CASSRRGALFF. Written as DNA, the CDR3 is TGTGCCAGCAGCCGCCGTGGGGCCCTTTTCTTT.

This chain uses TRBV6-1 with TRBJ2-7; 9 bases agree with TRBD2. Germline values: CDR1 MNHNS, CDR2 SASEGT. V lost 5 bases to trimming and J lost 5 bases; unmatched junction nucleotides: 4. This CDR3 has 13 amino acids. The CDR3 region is CASSFAGGDEQYF. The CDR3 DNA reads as TGTGCCAGCAGTTTCGCGGGAGGGGACGAGCAGTACTTC.

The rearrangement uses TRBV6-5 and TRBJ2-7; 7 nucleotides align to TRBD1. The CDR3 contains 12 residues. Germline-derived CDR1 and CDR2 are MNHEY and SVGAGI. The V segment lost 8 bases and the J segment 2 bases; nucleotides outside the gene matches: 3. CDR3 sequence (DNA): TGTGCCAGCTCAGGGACAGCCTACGAGCAGTACTTC. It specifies CASSGTAYEQYF.

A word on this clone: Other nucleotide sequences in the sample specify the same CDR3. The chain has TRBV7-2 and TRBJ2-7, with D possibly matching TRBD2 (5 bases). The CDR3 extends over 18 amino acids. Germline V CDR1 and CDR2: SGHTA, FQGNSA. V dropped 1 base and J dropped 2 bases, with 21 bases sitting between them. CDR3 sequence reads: CASSLDLLASDKPYEQYF. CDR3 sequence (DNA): TGTGCCAGCAGCTTAGATCTTCTAGCATCCGATAAGCCCTACGAGCAGTACTTC.

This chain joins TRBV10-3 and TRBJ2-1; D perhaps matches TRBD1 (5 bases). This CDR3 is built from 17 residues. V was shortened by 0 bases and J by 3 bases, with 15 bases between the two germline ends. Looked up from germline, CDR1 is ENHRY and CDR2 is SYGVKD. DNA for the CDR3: TGTGCCATCAGTGAGTCACCAGTTGGGCAGGGCTACAATGAGCAGTTCTTC. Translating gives CAISESPVGQGYNEQFF.

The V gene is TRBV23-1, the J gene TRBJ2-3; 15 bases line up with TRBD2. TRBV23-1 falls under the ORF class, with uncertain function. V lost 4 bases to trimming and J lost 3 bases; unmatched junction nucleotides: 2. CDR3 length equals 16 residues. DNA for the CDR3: TGCGCCAGCAGTCTCGGACTAGCGGGAGGGACAGATACGCAGTATTTT. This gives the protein CASSLGLAGGTDTQYF.

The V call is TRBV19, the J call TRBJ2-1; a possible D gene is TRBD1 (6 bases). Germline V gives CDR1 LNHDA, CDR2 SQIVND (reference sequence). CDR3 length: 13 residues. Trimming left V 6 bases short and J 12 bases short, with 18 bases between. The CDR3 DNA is TGTGCCAGTAGCGAAAAGGACAGATGGGGGCAGTTCTTC. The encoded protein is CASSEKDRWGQFF.

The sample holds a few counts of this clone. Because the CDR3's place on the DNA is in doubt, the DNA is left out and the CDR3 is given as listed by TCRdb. The CDR3 spells CASSKGWGEGNTIYF. The chain is built from TRBV21-1 and TRBJ1-3. TRBV21-1 is tagged as a pseudogene. The CDR3 totals 15 residues, both ends included.

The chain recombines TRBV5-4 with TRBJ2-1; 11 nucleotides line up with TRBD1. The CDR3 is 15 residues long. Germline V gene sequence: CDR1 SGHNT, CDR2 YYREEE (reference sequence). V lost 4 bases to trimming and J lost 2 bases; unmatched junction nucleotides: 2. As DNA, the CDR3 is TGTGCCAGCAGCCTGGACAGGGGGCCCTACAATGAGCAGTTCTTC. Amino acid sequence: CASSLDRGPYNEQFF.

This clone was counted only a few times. This chain's CDR3 is CASSVTYEQYF. CDR3 sequence (DNA): TGTGCCAGCAGTGTTACCTACGAGCAGTACTTC. The chain is built from TRBV2 and TRBJ2-7; D unclear. Germline CDR1 reads SNHLY; CDR2 reads FYNNEI. The CDR3 length is 11 residues. V shed 4 bases and J shed 2 bases, with 3 bases lying between them.

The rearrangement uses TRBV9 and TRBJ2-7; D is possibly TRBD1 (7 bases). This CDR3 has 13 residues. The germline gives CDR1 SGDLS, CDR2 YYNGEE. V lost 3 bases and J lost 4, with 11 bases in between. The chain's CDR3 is CASSAGGYYEQYF. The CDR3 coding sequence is TGTGCCAGCAGCGCAGGGGGGTATTACGAGCAGTACTTC.

CDR3 DNA sequence: TGTGCCAGCAGCCTATGGGGGACCACTAATGAGCAGTTCTTC. Translated, it gives CASSLWGTTNEQFF. The V and J genes are TRBV7-2 and TRBJ2-1, with D perhaps given as TRBD1 or TRBD2 (5 bases each). The CDR3 runs 14 residues. The germline gives CDR1 SGHTA, CDR2 FQGNSA. V dropped 5 bases and J dropped 7 bases, with 15 bases sitting between them.

The CDR3 loop is CASSYSGRGTGELFF. CDR3 coding DNA: TGTGCCAGCAGTTACTCGGGTCGGGGGACCGGGGAGCTGTTTTTT. This chain links TRBV6-5 with TRBJ2-2, with D perhaps TRBD2 (6 bases). Trimming took 0 bases from V and 5 from J, leaving 10 bases between them. The CDR3 is made up of 15 amino acids. Looked up from germline, CDR1 is MNHEY and CDR2 is SVGAGI.